This TCR beta chain was sequenced in a study of control samples from healthy donors and cancer patients. The protocol was immunoSEQ multiplex PCR, while the TCRdb copy is restricted to in-frame clones and leaves out a portion. The sample carries 90,000 to 100,000 clones, roughly nine tenths recorded once. There are 12 residues in the CDR3. Trimming cost V 0 bases and J 8 bases, with 6 bases left between them. Germline V gene data show CDR1 as WNHNN and CDR2 as SYGVQD (reference sequence). The sample taken for sequencing was blood. The clonotype was recovered from a woman between 70 and 85 years old in good health. The chain combines TRBV10-1 with TRBJ2-3; D is unclear. As DNA, the CDR3 is TGCGCCAGCAGTGAGTCGTCAGTTACGCAGTATTTT. Amino acids: CASSESSVTQYF.